The source of this TCR beta chain is a study of blood T cell repertoires in COVID-19. About the study: T cells, B-cell-depleted T cells, or PBMCs supplied cDNA or gDNA.

The V gene's germline CDR1 is SNHLY and CDR2 FYNNEI. V lost 6 bases and J lost 8, with 20 bases in between. This CDR3 is built from 15 residues. Authors' data handling: Amplifying reference gene primers gave estimates of nucleated cell counts. Clones were sequenced by immunoSEQ multiplex PCR, and TCRdb holds only the in-frame ones, with some missing. That table is the source of V, J and clone size, and D and trimming were worked out from the DNA. The sample yields approximately 110,000 clones, roughly 82% seen once. The sample comprised peripheral blood. The rearrangement links TRBV2 to TRBJ1-3; weak D call: TRBD1 (6 bases). This TCR was recovered from a middle-aged woman with acute or convalescent COVID-19. The CDR3 sequence: CASSVMDRSSDTIYF. DNA for the CDR3: TGTGCCAGCAGCGTTATGGACAGATCAAGTGACACCATATATTTT.